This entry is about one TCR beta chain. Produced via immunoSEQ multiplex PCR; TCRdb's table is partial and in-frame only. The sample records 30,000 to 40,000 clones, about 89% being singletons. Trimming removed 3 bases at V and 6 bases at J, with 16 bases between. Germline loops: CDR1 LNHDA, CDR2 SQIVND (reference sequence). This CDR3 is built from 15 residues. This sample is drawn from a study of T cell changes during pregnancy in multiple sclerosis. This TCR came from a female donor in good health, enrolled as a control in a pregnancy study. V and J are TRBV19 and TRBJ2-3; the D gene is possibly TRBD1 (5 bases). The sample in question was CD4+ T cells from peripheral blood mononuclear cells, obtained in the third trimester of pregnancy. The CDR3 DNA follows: TGTGCCAGTAGTATCGGTGGCCAACCAGGGGATACGCAGTATTTT. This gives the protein CASSIGGQPGDTQYF.